What follows are 3 T cell receptor beta chains derived from one specimen sequenced in a study of naive and memory T cell subsets. Two oligonucleotides, mixed equimolar, formed the beta constant-region primer covering TRBC1 and TRBC2. Ligated cDNA was amplified by four rounds of PCR with nested alpha and beta constant-region primers and SP2. Each CDR3 protein gets one entry after TCRdb re-called the UMI-ligation and nested PCR reads with MiXCR. Of 85,000 to 130,000 distinct CDR3 sequences listed, more than 12% are singletons. Study-wide results and limits: Naive repertoires, especially CD8, held a few larger clonotypes, possibly memory cells re-expressing CD45RA.

Their specific antigens are unknown. The sequencing input was naive CD8+ T cells from blood. The receptors here all came from a human donor in good health.

This clonotype occurred a few times. For the CDR3, the DNA is TGTGCCAGCAGTTTATATACAGAGGATGGCTACACCTTC. Amino acid sequence: CASSLYTEDGYTF. This chain connects TRBV28 to TRBJ1-2; D unclear. CDR3 length equals 13 residues. Germline CDR1 is MDHEN and CDR2 is SYDVKM. V lost 1 base to trimming and J lost 6 bases, with 9 bases between them.

The chain recombines TRBV29-1 with TRBJ1-5; TRBD1 aligns across 8 bases. Looked up from germline, CDR1 is SQVTM and CDR2 is ANQGSEA. Trimming at V came to 6 bases and at J to 4 bases, leaving 2 bases not matched to a gene. There are 12 residues in the CDR3. CDR3 nucleotide sequence: TGCAGCGTCCGGACAGGGAATCAGCCCCAGCATTTT. Translated, it gives CSVRTGNQPQHF.

This clonotype was detected many times. This chain connects TRBV7-9 to TRBJ1-2; TRBD1 aligns across 10 bases. From germline, CDR1 is SEHNR and CDR2 FQNEAQ (reference sequence). The CDR3 totals 13 residues. The V gene end was trimmed by 3 bases and the J gene end by 6 bases; junction bases not matched to a gene: 1. CDR3 amino acids: CASSLGTGDGYTF. The CDR3 DNA follows: TGTGCCAGCAGCTTGGGGACAGGGGATGGCTACACCTTC.